This T cell receptor (beta chain) was sequenced during a study of PD-1 blockade in mismatch repair-deficient tumors. The repertoire was sequenced with immunoSEQ multiplex PCR; TCRdb's copy has only in-frame clones and lacks some. The data contain about 49,000 clones, more than 65% of them singletons. Overall study findings and caveats: Rapid post-treatment expansion, then contraction, generally preceding radiologic response, marked tumor-resident clones.

The TCR-sequenced patients were a few responders to pembrolizumab. This CDR3 is built from 16 residues. Germline lookup yields CDR1 SGHVS and CDR2 FQNEAQ. V shed 5 bases and J 6 bases; nucleotides not matched to a gene: 11. Note on this clone: Its specificity is not known.

Sequencing used PBMCs, obtained before pembrolizumab treatment. The receptor's source is an adult with mismatch repair-deficient cancer. The J gene is TRBJ2-2, the V gene TRBV7-8; the match to TRBD2 covers 8 bases. The DNA for the CDR3 is TGTGCCAGCAGCCCGGGAGGTAGAGCGGGAGCCGGGGAGCTGTTTTTT. This sequence encodes CASSPGGRAGAGELFF.